This TCR beta chain was recovered during a study of regulatory and conventional T cells in RAG deficiency. Study outcomes and limitations: Shannon entropy was markedly lower and Simpson indices higher in RAG-deficient patients than control T-cell subsets.

Generated by immunoSEQ multiplex PCR, the TCRdb table keeps only in-frame clones and is missing some. Of over 10,000 clones in the sample, around 92% are singletons; the top ten hold 1.1%. Remarks on this clone: Antigen: not known.

The sorted conventional CD4+ T cells were CD25-low and CD127-high, with genomic DNA sequenced. The CDR3 runs to 15 residues. Germline V gene sequence: CDR1 SNHLY, CDR2 FYNNEI. V dropped 6 bases and J dropped 3; count of bases not matched to a gene: 4. These data also featured in a second study, about regulatory T cells. From that second work: The primer mix had 52 TRBV and 13 TRBJ primers.

This TCR was sampled from a human donor in good health. The sequencing sample was made of CD4+ effector T cells sorted from blood. The rearrangement joins TRBV2 to TRBJ1-5, with 11 bases aligning to TRBD1. This chain's CDR3 is CASRGTGGDNQPQHF. The DNA for the CDR3 is TGTGCCAGCAGGGGGACAGGGGGGGACAATCAGCCCCAGCATTTT. The complete variable domain, with remaining parts taken from reference TRBV2 and TRBJ1-5, reads EPEVTQTPSHQVTQMGQEVILRCVPISNHLYFYWYRQILGQKVEFLVSFYNNEISEKSEIFDDQFSVERPDGSNFTLKIRSTKLEDSAMYFCASRGTGGDNQPQHFGDGTRLSIL.